The clone carrying this T cell receptor (beta chain) was recorded at least ten times. TCR beta CDR3 sequences were amplified from RNA transcripts. Carried out on the TCR CDR3, a first-round RT-PCR used the HTBI primer set. TCRdb re-called the multiplex PCR reads with MiXCR, one entry per CDR3 protein. The sample lists under 450,000 distinct CDR3 sequences; approximately 15% were seen once. Uncontrolled infection, other autoimmune disease, pregnancy and lactation each barred patients from inclusion. These data are taken from a study of T cells in Graves' hyperthyroidism and ophthalmopathy. Germline-derived CDR1 and CDR2 are SNHLY and FYNNEI. V shed 6 bases and J 8 bases; nucleotides not matched to a gene: 10. The CDR3 contains 17 residues.

The sequencing sample was made of blood. The TCR sequence derives from a woman aged 18-29 years with Graves' hyperthyroidism. The chain links TRBV2 to TRBJ2-1; 16 nucleotides match TRBD2. CDR3 region: CASRGTSGGAICDEQFF. The CDR3 DNA reads as TGTGCCAGCAGAGGGACTAGCGGGGGGGCCATATGCGATGAGCAGTTCTTC.